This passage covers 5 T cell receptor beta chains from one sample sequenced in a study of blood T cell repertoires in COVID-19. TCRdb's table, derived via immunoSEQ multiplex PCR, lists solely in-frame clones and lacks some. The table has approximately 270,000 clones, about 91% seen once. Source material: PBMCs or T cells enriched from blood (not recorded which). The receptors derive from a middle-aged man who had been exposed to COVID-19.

The CDR3 loop is CASSQEGPSVQETQYF. The CDR3 DNA is TGTGCCAGCAGCCAAGAAGGTCCAAGCGTACAAGAGACCCAGTACTTC. This chain links TRBV3-1 (or the pseudogene TRBV3-2) with TRBJ2-5; no firm D call. V was pared by 0 bases and J by 2 bases, with 13 bases between. The germline V gene has CDR1 LGHDT and CDR2 YNNKEL (reference sequence). The CDR3 spans 16 residues.

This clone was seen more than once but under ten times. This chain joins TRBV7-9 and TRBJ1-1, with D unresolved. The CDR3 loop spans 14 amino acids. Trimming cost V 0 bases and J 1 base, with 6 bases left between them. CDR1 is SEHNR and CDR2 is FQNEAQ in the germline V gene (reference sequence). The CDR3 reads CASSLAPGNTEAFF. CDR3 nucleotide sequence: TGTGCCAGCAGCTTAGCGCCGGGGAACACTGAAGCTTTCTTT.

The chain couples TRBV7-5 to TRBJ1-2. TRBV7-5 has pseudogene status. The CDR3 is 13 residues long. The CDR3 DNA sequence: TGTGTCAGAACCATAGTATGGTGCTATGGCTACACCTTC. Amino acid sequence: CVRTIVWCYGYTF.

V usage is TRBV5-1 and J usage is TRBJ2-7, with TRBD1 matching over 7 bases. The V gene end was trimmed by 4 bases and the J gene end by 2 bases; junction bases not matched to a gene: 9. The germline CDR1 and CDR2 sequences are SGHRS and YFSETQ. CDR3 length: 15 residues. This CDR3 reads CASSHGWDSTYEQYF. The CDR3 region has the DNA TGCGCCAGCAGCCATGGATGGGACAGTACCTACGAGCAGTACTTC. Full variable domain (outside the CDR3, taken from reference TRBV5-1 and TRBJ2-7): KAGVTQTPRYLIKTRGQQVTLSCSPISGHRSVSWYQQTPGQGLQFLFEYFSETQRNKGNFPGRFSGRQFSNSRSEMNVSTLELGDSALYLCASSHGWDSTYEQYFGPGTRLTVT.

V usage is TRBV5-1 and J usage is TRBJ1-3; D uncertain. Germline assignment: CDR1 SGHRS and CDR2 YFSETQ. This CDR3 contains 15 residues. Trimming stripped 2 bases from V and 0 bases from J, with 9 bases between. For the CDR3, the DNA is TGCGCCAGCAGCTTAGGGAGCTCCTCTGGAAACACCATATATTTT. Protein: CASSLGSSSGNTIYF.